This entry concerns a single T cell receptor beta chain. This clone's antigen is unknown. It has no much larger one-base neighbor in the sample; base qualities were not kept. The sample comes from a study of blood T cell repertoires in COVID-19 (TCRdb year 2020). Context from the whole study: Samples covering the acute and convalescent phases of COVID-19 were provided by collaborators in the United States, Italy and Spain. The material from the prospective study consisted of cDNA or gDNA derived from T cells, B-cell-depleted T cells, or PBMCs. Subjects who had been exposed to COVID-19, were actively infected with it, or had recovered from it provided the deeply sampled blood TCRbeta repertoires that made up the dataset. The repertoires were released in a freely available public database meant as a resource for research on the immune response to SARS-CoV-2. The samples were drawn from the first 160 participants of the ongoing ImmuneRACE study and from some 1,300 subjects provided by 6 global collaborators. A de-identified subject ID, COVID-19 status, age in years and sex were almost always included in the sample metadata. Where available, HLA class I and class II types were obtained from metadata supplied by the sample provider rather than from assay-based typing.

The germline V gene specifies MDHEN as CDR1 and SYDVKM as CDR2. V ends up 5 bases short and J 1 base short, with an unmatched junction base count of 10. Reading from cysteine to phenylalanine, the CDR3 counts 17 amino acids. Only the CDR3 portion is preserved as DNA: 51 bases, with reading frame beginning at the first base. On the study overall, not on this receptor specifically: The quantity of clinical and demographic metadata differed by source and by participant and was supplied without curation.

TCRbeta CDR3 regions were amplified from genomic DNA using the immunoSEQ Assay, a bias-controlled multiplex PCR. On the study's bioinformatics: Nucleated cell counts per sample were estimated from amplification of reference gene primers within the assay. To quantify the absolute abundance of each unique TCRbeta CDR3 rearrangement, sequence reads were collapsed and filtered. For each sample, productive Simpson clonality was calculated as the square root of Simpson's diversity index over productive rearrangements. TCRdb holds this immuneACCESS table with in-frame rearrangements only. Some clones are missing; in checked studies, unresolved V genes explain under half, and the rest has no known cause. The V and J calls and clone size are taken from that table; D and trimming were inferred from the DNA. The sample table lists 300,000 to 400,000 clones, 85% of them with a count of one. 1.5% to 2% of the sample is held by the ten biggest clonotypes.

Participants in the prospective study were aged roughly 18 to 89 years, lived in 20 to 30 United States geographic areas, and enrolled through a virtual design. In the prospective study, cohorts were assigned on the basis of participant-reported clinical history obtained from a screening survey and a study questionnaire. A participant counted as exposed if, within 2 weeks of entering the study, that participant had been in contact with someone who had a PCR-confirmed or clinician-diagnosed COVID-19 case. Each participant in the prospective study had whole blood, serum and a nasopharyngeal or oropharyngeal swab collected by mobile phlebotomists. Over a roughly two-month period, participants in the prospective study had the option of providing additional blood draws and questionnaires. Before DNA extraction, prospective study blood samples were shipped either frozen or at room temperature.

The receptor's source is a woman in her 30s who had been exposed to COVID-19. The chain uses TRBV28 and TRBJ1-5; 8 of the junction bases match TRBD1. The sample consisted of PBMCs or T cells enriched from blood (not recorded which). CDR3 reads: CASSPGQVPMSNQPQHF. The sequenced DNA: TGTGCCAGCAGTCCGGGACAGGTCCCCATGAGCAATCAGCCCCAGCATTTT.